The 4 T cell receptor beta chains reported below all come from one sample, sequenced in a study of regulatory T cells in long-lasting Graves disease. Investigators prepared the TCR beta libraries by applying iRepertoire HTBI primers and Arm-PCR of CDR3 regions. TCRdb recomputed calls from the multiplex PCR reads with MiXCR, one row per CDR3 protein. The sample gives roughly 610,000 distinct CDR3 sequences, around 15% of which show up once; 18% is in the top ten. As for time point: newly diagnosed GD, antithyroid drugs for less than 3 months. PBMC RNA served as the TCR library source. The same sample was also used in a study of T cells in Graves' hyperthyroidism and ophthalmopathy.

The sequencing here drew on peripheral blood mononuclear cells (PBMCs), taken at new diagnosis, from a patient treated with antithyroid drugs. The receptors were sampled from a woman aged 30 to 39 with Graves disease.

The table lists this clonotype with a few counts. V gene TRBV7-9 combines with J gene TRBJ2-3, with TRBD1 matching over 8 bases. Trimming took 0 bases from V and 5 from J; bases not matched to a gene: 7. There are 16 residues in the CDR3. Germline loops: CDR1 SEHNR, CDR2 FQNEAQ (reference sequence). Here the CDR3 DNA reads TGTGCCAGCAGCTTAGCTACAGGGGGAACAGAAGATACGCAGTATTTT. Translation gives CASSLATGGTEDTQYF.

The sample holds many counts of this clonotype. V usage is TRBV2 and J usage is TRBJ1-5; TRBD1 might be the D (5 bases). Trimming took 2 bases from V and 7 from J, leaving 6 bases between them. Germline V lookup: CDR1 SNHLY, CDR2 FYNNEI. This CDR3 is 12 amino acids long. This CDR3 reads CASSEWDQPQHF. CDR3 bases: TGTGCCAGCAGTGAATGGGACCAGCCCCAGCATTTT. Combining the CDR3 with reference TRBV2 and TRBJ1-5 gives the whole variable domain EPEVTQTPSHQVTQMGQEVILRCVPISNHLYFYWYRQILGQKVEFLVSFYNNEISEKSEIFDDQFSVERPDGSNFTLKIRSTKLEDSAMYFCASSEWDQPQHFGDGTRLSIL.

The sample holds a few counts of this clonotype. CDR3 in amino acids: CASSQGQDTLHEQYF. Here the CDR3 DNA reads TGTGCCAGCAGCCAAGGACAGGACACTCTCCACGAGCAGTACTTC. J is TRBJ2-7 and V is TRBV7-9; 7 nucleotides line up with TRBD1. Unmatched junction bases numbered 12, after V lost 5 bases and J lost 5 bases. This CDR3 has 15 residues. Germline CDR1 reads SEHNR; CDR2 reads FQNEAQ (reference sequence).

The chain joins TRBV5-1 to TRBJ2-7; D remains unclear. The germline V and J ends were trimmed by 4 bases and 2 bases, with 10 bases remaining between them. The length of the CDR3 is 13 residues. Looked up from germline, CDR1 is SGHRS and CDR2 is YFSETQ. DNA for the CDR3: TGCGCCAGCAGCGCGTTCAATGCCTACGAGCAGTACTTC. Encoded protein: CASSAFNAYEQYF.